This T cell receptor beta chain comes out of a study of T cell changes during pregnancy in multiple sclerosis. Here immunoSEQ multiplex PCR was the method, and the copy in TCRdb shows in-frame clones only, minus some. The sample yields tens of thousands of clones, roughly nine tenths seen once. This sequence originates from a female donor in good health, enrolled as a control in a pregnancy study. This specimen consisted of CD4+ T cells from peripheral blood mononuclear cells, obtained in the third trimester of pregnancy.

For the CDR3, the DNA is TGTGCCAGCAGCGTAGCAGGGGCCAGTGAAAAACTGTTTTTT. It is translated as CASSVAGASEKLFF. This chain uses TRBV9 with TRBJ1-4; TRBD1 might be the D (6 bases). Germline CDR1 and CDR2: SGDLS and YYNGEE. V lost 0 bases to trimming and J lost 7 bases, with 10 bases between them. CDR3 length equals 14 residues.